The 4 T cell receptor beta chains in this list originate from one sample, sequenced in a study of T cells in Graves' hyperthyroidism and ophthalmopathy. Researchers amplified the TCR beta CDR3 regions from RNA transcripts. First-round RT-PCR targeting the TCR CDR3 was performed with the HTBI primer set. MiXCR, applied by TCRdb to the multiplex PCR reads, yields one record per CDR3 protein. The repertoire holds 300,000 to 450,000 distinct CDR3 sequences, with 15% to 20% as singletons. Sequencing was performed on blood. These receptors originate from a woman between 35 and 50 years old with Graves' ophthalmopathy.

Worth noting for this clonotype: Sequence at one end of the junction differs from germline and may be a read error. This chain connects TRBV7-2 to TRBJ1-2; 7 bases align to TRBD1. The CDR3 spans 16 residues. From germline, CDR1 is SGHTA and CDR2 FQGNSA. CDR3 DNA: TGTGCCAGCAGCGCTAGCCTACAGGGACAGCTCTATGGCTACAACTTC. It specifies CASSASLQGQLYGYNF.

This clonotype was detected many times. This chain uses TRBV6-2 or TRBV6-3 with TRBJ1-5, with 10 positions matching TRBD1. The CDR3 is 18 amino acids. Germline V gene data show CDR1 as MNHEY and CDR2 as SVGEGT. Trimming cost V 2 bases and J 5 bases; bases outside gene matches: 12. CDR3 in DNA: TGTGCCAGCAGTTACCCCAAAGACAGGGGGCTGGTGGATCAGCCCCAGCATTTT. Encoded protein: CASSYPKDRGLVDQPQHF.

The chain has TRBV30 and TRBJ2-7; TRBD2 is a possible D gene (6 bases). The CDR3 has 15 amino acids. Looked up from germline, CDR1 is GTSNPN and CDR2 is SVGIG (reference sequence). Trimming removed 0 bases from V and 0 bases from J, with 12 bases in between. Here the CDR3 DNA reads TGTGCCTGGAGTGTACGTCCTAGCGTCTCCTACGAGCAGTACTTC. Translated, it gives CAWSVRPSVSYEQYF.

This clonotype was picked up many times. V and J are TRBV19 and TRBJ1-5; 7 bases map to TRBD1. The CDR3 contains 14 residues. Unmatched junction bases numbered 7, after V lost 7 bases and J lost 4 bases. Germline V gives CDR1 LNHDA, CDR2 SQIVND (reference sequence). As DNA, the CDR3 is TGTGCCAGTAAGGGGGCCGGGGGGAATCAGCCCCAGCATTTT. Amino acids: CASKGAGGNQPQHF.